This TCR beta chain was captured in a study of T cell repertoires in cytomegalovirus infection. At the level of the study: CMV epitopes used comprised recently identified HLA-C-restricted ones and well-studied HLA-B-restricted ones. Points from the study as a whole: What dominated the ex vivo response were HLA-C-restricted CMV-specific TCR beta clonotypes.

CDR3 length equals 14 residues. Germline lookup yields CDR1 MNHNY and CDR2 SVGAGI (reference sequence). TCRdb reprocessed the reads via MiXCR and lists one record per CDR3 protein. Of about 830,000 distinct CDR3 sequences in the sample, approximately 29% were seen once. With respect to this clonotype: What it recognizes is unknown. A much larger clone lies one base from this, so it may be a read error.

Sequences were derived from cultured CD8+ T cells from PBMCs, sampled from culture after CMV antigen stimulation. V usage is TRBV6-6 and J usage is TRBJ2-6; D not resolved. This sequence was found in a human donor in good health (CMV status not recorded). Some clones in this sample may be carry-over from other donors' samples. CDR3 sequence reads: CANSAGSGANVLTF. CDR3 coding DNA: TGTGCCAACAGTGCTGGGTCTGGGGCCAACGTCCTGACTTTC.